Below are 24 T cell receptor beta chains sequenced from a single sample in a study of T cells expressing NK-cell markers (dated by TCRdb to about 2020). To prepare the library, 5' RACE was applied. For sequencing, an Illumina HiSeq 2000 was employed. TCRdb reprocessed the public reads and reports one entry per CDR3 protein sequence, without DNA. This specimen's table enumerates 130,000 to 150,000 distinct CDR3 sequences. Clones ranked in the top ten supply about 12% of the sample. The sequenced material came from blood T cells: a sorted CD56 or NKG2C T cell subset, CD4+ or CD8+ T cells, or bulk PBMC T cells (not recorded which). The receptors derive from a young man in good health. Donor details come from another sample of the same person, matched by shared clones.

The chain joins TRBV19 to TRBJ1-5; the TCRdb call, TRBD1, lacks DNA for checking. The CDR3 is 14 amino acids. Per germline, CDR1 LNHDA and CDR2 SQIVND (reference sequence). CDR3 loop: CASKTGGSNQPQHF.

V and J are TRBV20-1 and TRBJ1-1; as DNA is missing, the TRBD1 call by TCRdb cannot be tested. CDR3 size: 12 residues. Germline CDR1 is DFQATT and CDR2 is SNEGSKA (reference sequence). The CDR3 spells CSANRGNTEAFF.

V usage is TRBV4-3 and J usage is TRBJ2-1; TCRdb's D gene call, TRBD2, goes unchecked for lack of DNA. CDR1 is LGHNA, CDR2 YSLEER, per germline. The CDR3 extends over 18 amino acids. CDR3 residues: CASSQDNIAASNYNEQFF.

The chain joins TRBV5-4 to TRBJ1-1; without DNA, the TCRdb call of TRBD1 cannot be checked. Germline CDR1 is SGHNT and CDR2 is YYREEE (reference sequence). The CDR3 runs 13 residues. CDR3 protein: CASSHLGGAEAFF.

This chain joins TRBV12-3 or TRBV12-4 and TRBJ2-7. The CDR3 consists of 14 residues. CDR3: CASSLNIGAYEQYF.

This rearrangement joins TRBV29-1 to TRBJ2-1; no DNA is available, so the TRBD2 call from TCRdb remains unchecked. Germline V gene sequence: CDR1 SQVTM, CDR2 ANQGSEA. The CDR3 is 12 amino acids. CDR3 loop: CSGFTDFYEQFF.

This rearrangement joins TRBV27 to TRBJ2-1; TCRdb outputs TRBD1, but without DNA this stays unchecked. The CDR3 extends over 13 amino acids. Germline assignment: CDR1 MNHEY and CDR2 SMNVEV (reference sequence). The CDR3: CASTSGVHYEQFF.

The chain combines TRBV7-2 with TRBJ2-1; TCRdb indicates TRBD1, and absent DNA this call remains unverified. This CDR3 spans 14 amino acids. Per germline, CDR1 SGHTA and CDR2 FQGNSA. CDR3 protein: CASSPQRDYDEQFF. The whole variable domain, filled in from reference TRBV7-2 and TRBJ2-1, reads GAGVSQSPSNKVTEKGKDVELRCDPISGHTALYWYRQSLGQGLEFLIYFQGNSAPDKSGLPSDRFSAERTGGSVSTLTIQRTQQEDSAVYLCASSPQRDYDEQFFGPGTRLTVL.

The V call is TRBV30, the J call TRBJ1-4. This CDR3 has 14 residues. Germline values: CDR1 GTSNPN, CDR2 SVGIG (reference sequence). CDR3 sequence: CAWSVYTTNEKLFF.

The chain links TRBV7-9 to TRBJ2-5; with no DNA, the TCRdb D assignment of TRBD2 cannot be verified. Per germline, CDR1 SEHNR and CDR2 FQNEAQ (reference sequence). There are 16 residues in the CDR3. CDR3 region: CASSLVAEESARTQYF.

The rearrangement joins TRBV10-3 to TRBJ2-1; the D gene TCRdb calls, TRBD2, cannot be checked with no DNA. Looked up from germline, CDR1 is ENHRY and CDR2 is SYGVKD. The CDR3 extends over 16 amino acids. CDR3 loop: CAISPVSGRAHNEQFF.

V is TRBV20-1 and J is TRBJ2-1; checking the TCRdb D call of TRBD2 is not possible without DNA. Germline loops: CDR1 DFQATT, CDR2 SNEGSKA (reference sequence). This CDR3 spans 16 amino acids. This CDR3 reads CSASGGLAGVVNEQFF.

The rearrangement uses TRBV3-1 and TRBJ2-3; TCRdb picks TRBD2, but there is no DNA to check that call. Germline V gene data show CDR1 as LGHDT and CDR2 as YNNKEL (reference sequence). The CDR3 extends over 15 amino acids. The CDR3 loop is CASSRLEGGMDTQYF.

This chain links TRBV28 with TRBJ2-7; the D call of TRBD1 rests on TCRdb alone, since no DNA is present to check it. Germline lookup yields CDR1 MDHEN and CDR2 SYDVKM. This CDR3 comprises 13 residues. The CDR3 here is CASSPRGVYEQYF.

The chain uses TRBV6-2 or TRBV6-3 and TRBJ2-1; TCRdb's D call of TRBD1 is untestable without DNA. In germline, CDR1 is MNHEY, CDR2 SVGEGT. The CDR3 consists of 14 residues. CDR3 region: CARTKGRLYNEQFF.

The chain uses TRBV7-9 and TRBJ2-5; TCRdb gives TRBD2 as the D gene, but with no DNA this cannot be confirmed. The CDR3 sequence is 16 residues long. CDR1 is SEHNR, CDR2 FQNEAQ, per germline (reference sequence). CDR3 protein: CASTDYSSGSVETQYF.

This sequence joins TRBV12-3 or TRBV12-4 and TRBJ2-7; lacking DNA, the TRBD1 call made by TCRdb goes unchecked. The CDR3 consists of 15 residues. The CDR3: CASSLLGQGFAEQYF.

The chain joins TRBV29-1 to TRBJ1-2; TCRdb picks TRBD1, but there is no DNA to check that call. Germline values: CDR1 SQVTM, CDR2 ANQGSEA. The CDR3 has 14 amino acids. The CDR3 protein is CSVVSREANYGYTF.

The chain uses TRBV6-5 and TRBJ2-1; TCRdb outputs TRBD2, but without DNA this stays unchecked. CDR1 is MNHEY and CDR2 is SVGAGI in the germline V gene. The CDR3 covers 16 residues. The CDR3 sequence: CASSPNGLAVYNEQFF.

V usage is TRBV5-1 and J usage is TRBJ2-5; absent DNA, TCRdb's TRBD1 call cannot be checked. Germline loops: CDR1 SGHRS, CDR2 YFSETQ. CDR3 length: 13 residues. Here the CDR3 reads CASSWGQGETQYF.

The genes are TRBV30 and TRBJ2-2; absent DNA, TCRdb's TRBD1 call cannot be checked. The CDR3 is 12 amino acids. Germline V gene sequence: CDR1 GTSNPN, CDR2 SVGIG (reference sequence). CDR3 protein: CAWLQDTGELFF. The variable domain in full, completed from reference TRBV30 and TRBJ2-2, reads SQTIHQWPATLVQPVGSPLSLECTVEGTSNPNLYWYRQAAGRGLQLLFYSVGIGQISSEVPQNLSASRPQDRQFILSSKKLLLSDSGFYLCAWLQDTGELFFGEGSRLTVL.

The chain recombines TRBV19 with TRBJ2-7; TCRdb designates TRBD1, a call that cannot be tested without DNA. CDR3 length: 15 residues. Germline CDR1 reads LNHDA; CDR2 reads SQIVND (reference sequence). The chain's CDR3 is CASSLPGTGGSEQYF.

The gene calls are TRBV3-1 and TRBJ1-2. The CDR3 spans 13 residues. Germline V gene data show CDR1 as LGHDT and CDR2 as YNNKEL (reference sequence). CDR3 residues: CASSQPGRDGYTF.

The chain joins TRBV30 to TRBJ2-3; the TCRdb call, TRBD2, lacks DNA for checking. Germline V CDR1 and CDR2: GTSNPN, SVGIG (reference sequence). The CDR3 runs 13 residues. This CDR3 reads CAWALGEGDTQYF.